This T cell receptor beta chain was found in a study of human T cells and chemical hapten exposure (dated by TCRdb to the early 2020s). Background on the whole study: For sensitization, 2% DPC in acetone was applied to a 2 cm by 2 cm area of upper inner arm skin. Throughout the study period of 20 to 25 weeks, patients also received therapeutic DPC doses to the scalp every week. Patch testing on the upper back used Finn chambers containing 0.01% DPC, with scoring done after 6 days according to International Contact Dermatitis Research Group standards. Most of the patients in the cohort were female, and the cohort covered alopecia areata with under or over 50% scalp involvement, alopecia totalis and alopecia universalis. Libraries were combined into a pool for sequencing, and differences in TCR yield between samples came mainly from small differences in library volumes within the pool. This study followed changes in the peripheral blood TCR repertoire in vivo during primary and secondary sensitization of alopecia patients to the hapten diphenylcyclopropenone (DPC). Blood samples were taken from patients before sensitization (week 0) and then at 2, 6 and about 24 weeks after DPC sensitization. For TCR sequencing, blood came from 25 to 35 alopecia patients at anywhere from one to four time points (pre-sensitization, 2, 6 and 24 weeks).

The library was prepared using RACE. These reads were obtained on a NextSeq 500. Library preparation attached unique molecular identifiers to individual cDNA molecules for quantitative, reproducible TCR counting. From each blood RNA sample, both TCR alpha and TCR beta chains were sequenced. On the study's bioinformatics: The median number of TCRs per sample was approximately 98,000, ranging from 23,224 to 690,600. V, J and CDR3 annotation of the TCR reads was performed with the Decombinator software suite. For the PS versus PT1 abundance plots, all samples were subsampled to the same number of TCRs (28,000). TCRs were defined as expanded if absent before sensitization and observed at least eight times at the 2-week time point. The public reads were quality trimmed at Q25 with fastp and then assembled into clones with MiXCR by TCRdb, keeping productive beta chains. Each record represents a unique CDR3 protein, reported with the most common genes and DNA among its rows. The V and J calls come from TCRdb's annotation, not from the publication. Recorded for this sample are approximately 400,000 distinct CDR3 sequences; roughly 5% of them occurred a single time. The ten largest clones represent 2% to 3% of the sample.

The study at large found these results: DPC sensitization did not change the number of TCRs with a frequency above 1 in 1000, and there was no evidence of changes in global repertoire structure. Compared with pre-sensitization or healthy control sets, expanded TCRs formed significantly more large CDR3 similarity clusters, which is consistent with antigen-driven responses. After repeated subsampling, the strength of the expansion versus patch-test correlation and the threshold at which it became significant changed. All patients had alopecia, a presumed autoimmune disease, so their immune response might differ from that of healthy individuals. The number of PT1 expanded TCRs positively correlated with patch test score, significant at thresholds 8, 16 and 32 but not 4.

In its sample, this clonotype was seen many times. Its antigen is still unknown. No base-level quality is on record; no much larger clone is a single base apart. Ends trimmed: V by 11 bases, J by 8 bases; bases unmatched to a gene: 12. Per the germline V gene (reference sequence), SEHNR is the CDR1 and FQNEAQ is the CDR2. From the cysteine up to the phenylalanine, the CDR3 has a length of 14 residues. Only CDR3 DNA remains: 42 bases, in frame from the first base. The sample's time point label, decoded: pre-sensitization, week 0. In light of the paper, this sample's treatment or condition label describes: therapeutic diphenylcyclopropenone sensitization with weekly scalp DPC. Blood at each patch-test visit was drawn before the patch test was applied. Eligible patients were aged 18 to 70, diagnosed with alopecia, deemed suitable for DPC therapy, and excluded if pregnant. Total RNA was extracted from unfractionated whole blood that had been collected in Tempus Blood RNA tubes.

This chain is built from TRBV7-9 and TRBJ2-1; TRBD2 aligns with 10 central bases. This receptor was identified in a woman between 50 and 59 years old with alopecia areata. Some clones in this sample may be carry-over from other donors' samples. The specimen was whole blood, collected in connection with sensitization to the hapten diphenylcyclopropenone (DPC). The DNA reads as follows: TGTGCCGGACGGGCAGCGGGAGGGGCCGATGAGCAGTTCTTC. Its coded protein is CAGRAAGGADEQFF.